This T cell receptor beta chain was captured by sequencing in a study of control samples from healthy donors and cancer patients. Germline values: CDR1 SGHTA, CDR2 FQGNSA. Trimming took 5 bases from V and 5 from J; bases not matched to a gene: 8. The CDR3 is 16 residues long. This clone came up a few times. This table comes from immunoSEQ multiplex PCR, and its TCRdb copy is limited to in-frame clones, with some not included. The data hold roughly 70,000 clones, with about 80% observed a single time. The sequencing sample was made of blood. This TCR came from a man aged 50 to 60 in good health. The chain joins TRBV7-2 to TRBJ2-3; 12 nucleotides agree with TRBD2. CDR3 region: CASSPRLAGAGDTQYF. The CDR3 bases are TGTGCCAGCAGCCCAAGACTAGCGGGGGCGGGAGATACGCAGTATTTT.